This is a list of T cell receptor beta chains from one sample in a study of CD8 T cell repertoires and HIV-1 epitope variants. Their recognized antigens are unknown. TCRdb's copy holds only in-frame clones and misses some; the assay was immunoSEQ multiplex PCR. This table holds under 7,500 clones, 66% found once. The specimen sequenced was cultured CD8+ T cells derived from PBMCs. All receptors derive from a male donor with HIV. Each CDR3 is given with its conserved first and last residue. Each record gives: J gene, clone size, D gene, V gene, CDR3 DNA, CDR3 protein. D genes are given only for firm matches. Expanded clones get a size class; other rows say once, few or many, or leave the size out.

j_gene: TRBJ2-2; abundance: few; d_gene: -; v_gene: TRBV5-4; CDR3nt: TGTGCCAGCAGCTTGGTCGACACCGGGGAGCTGTTTTTT; CDR3aa: CASSLVDTGELFF
j_gene: TRBJ1-2; abundance: once; d_gene: -; v_gene: TRBV4-3; CDR3nt: TGCGCCAGCAGCCAAGATAAGGCAGGGAAAGCTAACTATGGCTACACCTTC; CDR3aa: CASSQDKAGKANYGYTF
j_gene: TRBJ1-3; abundance: -; d_gene: -; v_gene: TRBV28; CDR3nt: TGTGCCAGCAGTTTGAGGGTTAGAGGGGTTGGAAACACCATATATTTT; CDR3aa: CASSLRVRGVGNTIYF
j_gene: TRBJ2-2; abundance: -; d_gene: TRBD1; v_gene: TRBV25-1; CDR3nt: TGTGCCAGCAGTGCCGATGTACAGGGGGCGAGGGAGCTGTTTTTT; CDR3aa: CASSADVQGARELFF
j_gene: TRBJ1-1; abundance: -; d_gene: -; v_gene: TRBV30; CDR3nt: TGTGCCTGGAGCGGGGGAGCGGGGAACACTGAAGCTTTCTTT; CDR3aa: CAWSGGAGNTEAFF
j_gene: TRBJ2-2; abundance: -; d_gene: TRBD2; v_gene: TRBV4-2; CDR3nt: TGTGCCAGCAGCCAGACAGCGGGGGGGAACACCGGGGAGCTGTTTTTT; CDR3aa: CASSQTAGGNTGELFF
j_gene: TRBJ2-7; abundance: -; d_gene: TRBD2; v_gene: TRBV27; CDR3nt: TGTGCCAGCTCTTCGAGGGGCACTAGCGGGAGCTACTACGAGCAGTACTTC; CDR3aa: CASSSRGTSGSYYEQYF
j_gene: TRBJ1-2; abundance: -; d_gene: -; v_gene: TRBV23-1; CDR3nt: TGCGCCAGCAGTCAATGGAGGCTTAACTATGGCTACACCTTC; CDR3aa: CASSQWRLNYGYTF
j_gene: TRBJ1-5; abundance: once; d_gene: -; v_gene: TRBV7-9; CDR3nt: TGTGCCAGCAGCTTAGGGAATCAGCCCCAGCATTTT; CDR3aa: CASSLGNQPQHF
j_gene: TRBJ2-3; abundance: -; d_gene: -; v_gene: TRBV28; CDR3nt: TGTGCCAGCAGTTTATTACGGGGGGCCGGTGATACGCAGTATTTT; CDR3aa: CASSLLRGAGDTQYF
j_gene: TRBJ1-1; abundance: -; d_gene: -; v_gene: TRBV5-8; CDR3nt: TGTGCCAGCAGCTTGGTTCAAGAGGACACTGAAGCTTTCTTT; CDR3aa: CASSLVQEDTEAFF
j_gene: TRBJ1-4; abundance: once; d_gene: -; v_gene: TRBV18; CDR3nt: TGTGCCAGCTCACAGCAGGGGCTATTGAATAATGAAAAACTGTTTTTT; CDR3aa: CASSQQGLLNNEKLFF
j_gene: TRBJ1-1; abundance: -; d_gene: -; v_gene: TRBV9; CDR3nt: TGTGCCAGCAGCGAGGGGGGGGGCACTGAAGCTTTCTTT; CDR3aa: CASSEGGGTEAFF
j_gene: TRBJ2-7; abundance: few; d_gene: TRBD1; v_gene: TRBV2; CDR3nt: TGTGCCAGCAGTGAAGCTGGACAGGGGGCGTGGGAGCAGTACTTC; CDR3aa: CASSEAGQGAWEQYF
j_gene: TRBJ2-7; abundance: -; d_gene: TRBD1; v_gene: TRBV28; CDR3nt: TGTGCCAGCAGACCCCCACAGGGGGCTTCCTACGAGCAGTACTTC; CDR3aa: CASRPPQGASYEQYF
j_gene: TRBJ2-7; abundance: -; d_gene: -; v_gene: TRBV14; CDR3nt: TGTGCCAGCAGCCAAGAAATGGACTACGAGCAGTACTTC; CDR3aa: CASSQEMDYEQYF
j_gene: TRBJ1-4; abundance: -; d_gene: -; v_gene: TRBV28; CDR3nt: TGTGCCAGCGCAATTACTGGCCACCGGGGGGAAAAACTGTTTTTT; CDR3aa: CASAITGHRGEKLFF